This T cell receptor beta chain was recovered during a study of blood T cell repertoires in COVID-19. Study-wide background: The samples span acute and convalescent COVID-19 from the United States, Italy and Spain. In each case, the material was cDNA or gDNA derived from T cells, B-cell-depleted T cells, or PBMCs.

Authors' processing steps: From reference gene primer amplification, estimates of nucleated cell counts were derived. Measured with immunoSEQ multiplex PCR; TCRdb has only the in-frame clones, and not every one. D and trimming were read from the DNA, whereas the V and J calls and clone size are those reported in that table. The sample lists 130,000 or so clones; 60% to 75% were seen once. CDR3 size: 13 residues. Trimming pared 3 bases from V and 3 bases from J, leaving 9 bases between. Looked up from germline, CDR1 is SEHNR and CDR2 is FQNEAQ (reference sequence). This clone has just a few counts. The rearrangement links TRBV7-9 to TRBJ2-7; TRBD2 might be the D (5 bases). This sequence was found in a woman aged 70 to 79 with acute or convalescent COVID-19. Sequencing was performed on peripheral blood. This CDR3 is CASSFLDFYEQYF. CDR3 in DNA: TGTGCCAGCAGCTTCCTGGACTTCTACGAGCAGTACTTC.